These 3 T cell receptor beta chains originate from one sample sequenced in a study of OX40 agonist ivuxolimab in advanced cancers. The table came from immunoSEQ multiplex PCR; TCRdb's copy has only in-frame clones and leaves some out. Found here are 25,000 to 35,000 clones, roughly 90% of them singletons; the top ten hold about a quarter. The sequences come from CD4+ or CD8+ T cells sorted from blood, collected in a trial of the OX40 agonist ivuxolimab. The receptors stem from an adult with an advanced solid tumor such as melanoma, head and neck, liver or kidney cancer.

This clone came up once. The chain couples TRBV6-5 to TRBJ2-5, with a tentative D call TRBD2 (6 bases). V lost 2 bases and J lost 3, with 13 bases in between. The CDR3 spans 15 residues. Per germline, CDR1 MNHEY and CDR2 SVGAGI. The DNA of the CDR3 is TGTGCCAGCAGTTACGGACTATCTCGAAAAGAGACCCAGTACTTC. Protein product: CASSYGLSRKETQYF.

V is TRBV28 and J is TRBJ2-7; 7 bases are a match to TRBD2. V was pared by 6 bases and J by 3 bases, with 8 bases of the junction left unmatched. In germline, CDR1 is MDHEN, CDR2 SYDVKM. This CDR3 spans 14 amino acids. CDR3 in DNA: TGTGCCAGCAGCCCCTCAGCGGGGTACTACGAGCAGTACTTC. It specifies CASSPSAGYYEQYF.

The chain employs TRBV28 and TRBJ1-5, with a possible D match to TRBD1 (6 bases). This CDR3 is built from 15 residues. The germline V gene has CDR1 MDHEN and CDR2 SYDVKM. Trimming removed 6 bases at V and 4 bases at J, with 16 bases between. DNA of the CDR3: TGTGCCAGCAGCTCGGCAGGGGAAAGTAATCAGCCCCAGCATTTT. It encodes CASSSAGESNQPQHF. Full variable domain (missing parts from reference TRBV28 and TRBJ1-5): DVKVTQSSRYLVKRTGEKVFLECVQDMDHENMFWYRQDPGLGLRLIYFSYDVKMKEKGDIPEGYSVSREKKERFSLILESASTNQTSMYLCASSSAGESNQPQHFGDGTRLSIL.